Listed below are T cell receptor beta chains from one sample, sequenced in a study of T cells in Graves' hyperthyroidism and ophthalmopathy. TCRdb reprocessed the multiplex PCR reads with MiXCR, giving one entry per CDR3 protein. The profile shows hundreds of thousands of distinct CDR3 sequences, 20% to 30% of them singletons. The source material was blood. These receptors were obtained from a middle-aged man with Graves' hyperthyroidism that later progressed to Graves' ophthalmopathy. Both conserved end residues are part of each CDR3. D genes are given only for firm matches. Clone sizes are given selectively: once, few, many, or a class where the clone is expanded.

abundance: many
j_gene: TRBJ1-2
d_gene: NA
v_gene: TRBV12-3/TRBV12-4
CDR3aa: CASSRGSQGYGYTF
CDR3nt: TGTGCCAGCAGTCGGGGGTCACAGGGTTATGGCTACACCTTC

abundance: many
j_gene: TRBJ1-1
d_gene: NA
v_gene: TRBV20-1
CDR3aa: CSAPTPMGTEAFF
CDR3nt: TGCAGTGCTCCAACGCCCATGGGCACTGAAGCTTTCTTT

abundance: NA
j_gene: TRBJ1-1
d_gene: TRBD1
v_gene: TRBV20-1
CDR3aa: CSASSSGGRIDTEAFF
CDR3nt: TGCAGTGCTAGCTCTTCAGGGGGGAGAATTGACACTGAAGCTTTCTTT

abundance: many
j_gene: TRBJ2-7
d_gene: NA
v_gene: TRBV11-2
CDR3aa: CASSLGLGGEQYF
CDR3nt: TGTGCCAGCAGCTTGGGACTTGGGGGCGAGCAGTACTTC

abundance: many
j_gene: TRBJ1-6
d_gene: NA
v_gene: TRBV5-5
CDR3aa: CASTGDNVRDSPLHF
CDR3nt: TGTGCCAGCACCGGGGACAACGTTAGGGATTCACCCCTCCACTTT

abundance: many
j_gene: TRBJ2-5
d_gene: NA
v_gene: TRBV12-3/TRBV12-4
CDR3aa: CASSEVGVETQYF
CDR3nt: TGTGCCAGCTCGGAAGTTGGGGTGGAGACCCAGTACTTC

abundance: NA
j_gene: TRBJ1-5
d_gene: TRBD1
v_gene: TRBV28
CDR3aa: CASSYRVGQGAQPQHF
CDR3nt: TGTGCCAGCAGTTACAGAGTAGGACAGGGGGCTCAGCCCCAGCATTTT

abundance: many
j_gene: TRBJ2-7
d_gene: TRBD2
v_gene: TRBV7-8
CDR3aa: CASSLVGTRDYEQYF
CDR3nt: TGTGCCAGCAGCTTAGTGGGGACTAGGGACTACGAGCAGTACTTC

abundance: many
j_gene: TRBJ2-7
d_gene: NA
v_gene: TRBV4-1
CDR3aa: CASSQDTGRPYEQYF
CDR3nt: TGCGCCAGCAGCCAAGATACAGGCCGTCCCTACGAGCAGTACTTC

abundance: many
j_gene: TRBJ1-2
d_gene: NA
v_gene: TRBV28
CDR3aa: CASSLPGGASGYTF
CDR3nt: TGTGCCAGCAGTCTCCCGGGGGGGGCATCTGGCTACACCTTC

abundance: many
j_gene: TRBJ1-2
d_gene: TRBD1
v_gene: TRBV20-1
CDR3aa: CSARTGAAPAF
CDR3nt: TGCAGTGCTAGAACAGGGGCAGCCCCAGCCTTC

abundance: many
j_gene: TRBJ1-2
d_gene: NA
v_gene: TRBV7-9
CDR3aa: CASSLSAPYGYTF
CDR3nt: TGTGCCAGCAGCTTGTCGGCACCATATGGCTACACCTTC

abundance: NA
j_gene: TRBJ1-1
d_gene: NA
v_gene: TRBV24-1
CDR3aa: CATSVTGNTEAFF
CDR3nt: TGTGCCACCAGTGTAACAGGGAACACTGAAGCTTTCTTT

abundance: many
j_gene: TRBJ1-2
d_gene: NA
v_gene: TRBV7-9
CDR3aa: CASSGAAWARGYTF
CDR3nt: TGTGCCAGCAGTGGGGCCGCTTGGGCTCGGGGCTACACCTTC

abundance: few
j_gene: TRBJ1-5
d_gene: NA
v_gene: TRBV28
CDR3aa: CASSFPFGRGGQPQHF
CDR3nt: TGTGCCAGCAGTTTCCCATTTGGGAGGGGAGGTCAGCCCCAGCATTTT

abundance: many
j_gene: TRBJ1-2
d_gene: NA
v_gene: TRBV28
CDR3aa: CASSLGGARGYTF
CDR3nt: TGTGCCAGCAGTTTAGGGGGGGCGCGTGGCTACACCTTC

abundance: NA
j_gene: TRBJ2-7
d_gene: TRBD2
v_gene: TRBV29-1
CDR3aa: CSVEERGTRPYEQYF
CDR3nt: TGCAGCGTTGAAGAAAGGGGGACTAGGCCTTACGAGCAGTACTTC

abundance: many
j_gene: TRBJ2-2
d_gene: TRBD2
v_gene: TRBV28
CDR3aa: CASSPLAGGPRPGELFF
CDR3nt: TGTGCCAGCAGTCCACTAGCGGGAGGGCCTCGTCCCGGGGAGCTGTTTTTT

abundance: many
j_gene: TRBJ1-1
d_gene: TRBD1
v_gene: TRBV18
CDR3aa: CASSSTDRDTEAFF
CDR3nt: TGTGCCAGCTCATCCACGGACAGGGATACTGAAGCTTTCTTT

abundance: once
j_gene: TRBJ2-5
d_gene: TRBD1
v_gene: TRBV13
CDR3aa: CASSIPDRGETQYF
CDR3nt: TGTGCCAGCAGCATCCCCGACAGGGGGGAGACCCAGTACTTC

abundance: many
j_gene: TRBJ1-2
d_gene: NA
v_gene: TRBV5-1
CDR3aa: CASSLVNPREGYTF
CDR3nt: TGCGCCAGCAGCTTGGTGAACCCCAGAGAAGGCTACACCTTC

abundance: many
j_gene: TRBJ1-1
d_gene: TRBD1
v_gene: TRBV6-1
CDR3aa: CASSARQGRTEAFF
CDR3nt: TGTGCCAGCAGTGCCCGACAGGGGAGGACTGAAGCTTTCTTT

abundance: many
j_gene: TRBJ2-7
d_gene: TRBD2
v_gene: TRBV5-1
CDR3aa: CASSLGLAREQYF
CDR3nt: TGCGCCAGCAGCCTCGGACTAGCCCGGGAGCAGTACTTC

abundance: few
j_gene: TRBJ1-1
d_gene: TRBD1
v_gene: TRBV6-1
CDR3aa: CASRPGQGSMNTEAFF
CDR3nt: TGTGCCAGCAGGCCGGGACAGGGGTCGATGAACACTGAAGCTTTCTTT

abundance: many
j_gene: TRBJ2-5
d_gene: TRBD2
v_gene: TRBV20-1
CDR3aa: CSANPQLAAYQETQYF
CDR3nt: TGCAGTGCCAATCCCCAACTAGCGGCTTACCAAGAGACCCAGTACTTC

abundance: NA
j_gene: TRBJ2-5
d_gene: NA
v_gene: TRBV7-3
CDR3aa: CASSSTREGTQYF
CDR3nt: TGTGCCAGCAGCTCCACCCGGGAAGGGACCCAGTACTTC

abundance: many
j_gene: TRBJ2-1
d_gene: TRBD2
v_gene: TRBV10-3
CDR3aa: CAISGRGAGDEQFF
CDR3nt: TGTGCCATCAGTGGCCGAGGAGCGGGGGATGAGCAGTTCTTC

abundance: many
j_gene: TRBJ2-7
d_gene: NA
v_gene: TRBV20-1
CDR3aa: CSALPGSYEQYF
CDR3nt: TGCAGTGCGTTGCCGGGCTCCTACGAGCAGTACTTC

abundance: NA
j_gene: TRBJ2-7
d_gene: NA
v_gene: TRBV7-2
CDR3aa: CASSQDTGTYEQYF
CDR3nt: TGTGCCAGCAGCCAAGATACAGGGACCTACGAGCAGTACTTC

abundance: NA
j_gene: TRBJ2-5
d_gene: TRBD2
v_gene: TRBV25-1
CDR3aa: CASSPWGGGGQETQYF
CDR3nt: TGTGCCAGCAGTCCTTGGGGGGGTGGGGGTCAAGAGACCCAGTACTTC

abundance: many
j_gene: TRBJ1-1
d_gene: NA
v_gene: TRBV20-1
CDR3aa: CSARRGGTEAFF
CDR3nt: TGCAGTGCTAGACGCGGGGGCACTGAAGCTTTCTTC

abundance: many
j_gene: TRBJ1-2
d_gene: TRBD1
v_gene: TRBV29-1
CDR3aa: CSVGQETYGYTF
CDR3nt: TGCAGCGTGGGACAGGAAACCTATGGCTACACCTTC

abundance: many
j_gene: TRBJ2-2
d_gene: NA
v_gene: TRBV2
CDR3aa: CADAPAVAGELFF
CDR3nt: TGTGCCGACGCCCCCGCGGTGGCCGGGGAGCTGTTTTTT

abundance: many
j_gene: TRBJ2-7
d_gene: NA
v_gene: TRBV15
CDR3aa: CATSLRGGEQYF
CDR3nt: TGTGCCACCAGCCTTCGGGGCGGCGAGCAGTACTTC

abundance: NA
j_gene: TRBJ2-4
d_gene: NA
v_gene: TRBV18
CDR3aa: CASSPVSSSKNIQYF
CDR3nt: TGTGCCAGCTCACCAGTTTCCAGCTCCAAAAACATTCAGTACTTC

abundance: NA
j_gene: TRBJ1-1
d_gene: NA
v_gene: TRBV6-5
CDR3aa: CASSYSSRMNTEAFF
CDR3nt: TGTGCCAGCAGTTACTCGAGCCGGATGAACACTGAAGCTTTCTTT

abundance: NA
j_gene: TRBJ2-7
d_gene: NA
v_gene: TRBV20-1
CDR3aa: CSARDRLVSYEQYF
CDR3nt: TGCAGTGCTAGAGATAGGCTAGTGTCCTACGAGCAGTACTTC

abundance: many
j_gene: TRBJ1-1
d_gene: NA
v_gene: TRBV24-1
CDR3aa: CATSDLRSTEAFF
CDR3nt: TGTGCCACCAGTGATTTGCGGAGCACTGAAGCTTTCTTT

abundance: many
j_gene: TRBJ2-7
d_gene: NA
v_gene: TRBV10-3
CDR3aa: CATWDNYEQYF
CDR3nt: TGTGCCACCTGGGACAACTACGAGCAGTACTTC

abundance: many
j_gene: TRBJ2-2
d_gene: TRBD2
v_gene: TRBV24-1
CDR3aa: CATSDRGLADTGELFF
CDR3nt: TGTGCCACCAGTGATCGAGGACTAGCAGACACCGGGGAGCTGTTTTTT

abundance: NA
j_gene: TRBJ2-2
d_gene: NA
v_gene: TRBV6-1
CDR3aa: CASSDPSLVGGELFF
CDR3nt: TGTGCCAGCAGTGACCCCAGTCTTGTGGGCGGGGAGCTGTTTTTT

abundance: NA
j_gene: TRBJ2-7
d_gene: TRBD2
v_gene: TRBV5-1
CDR3aa: CASSHVGGAGVYEQYF
CDR3nt: TGCGCCAGCAGCCACGTCGGGGGGGCGGGGGTCTACGAGCAGTACTTC

abundance: many
j_gene: TRBJ1-1
d_gene: TRBD1
v_gene: TRBV20-1
CDR3aa: CSAEHRGRGTEAFF
CDR3nt: TGCAGTGCCGAACATAGGGGGCGCGGAACTGAAGCTTTCTTT

abundance: many
j_gene: TRBJ1-2
d_gene: TRBD1
v_gene: TRBV30
CDR3aa: CAWSKDRDGYTF
CDR3nt: TGTGCCTGGAGTAAGGACAGGGATGGCTACACCTTC

abundance: many
j_gene: TRBJ2-7
d_gene: TRBD2
v_gene: TRBV19
CDR3aa: CASSASGGPSYEQYF
CDR3nt: TGTGCCAGTAGTGCTAGCGGGGGACCCTCCTACGAGCAGTACTTC

abundance: many
j_gene: TRBJ2-7
d_gene: NA
v_gene: TRBV6-1
CDR3aa: CATLADASYEQYF
CDR3nt: TGTGCCACCCTGGCGGATGCTTCATACGAGCAGTACTTC

abundance: NA
j_gene: TRBJ1-2
d_gene: TRBD1
v_gene: TRBV3-1
CDR3aa: CASSRTGGGTYGYTF
CDR3nt: TGTGCCAGCAGCCGGACAGGGGGCGGCACCTATGGCTACACCTTC

abundance: many
j_gene: TRBJ1-5
d_gene: NA
v_gene: TRBV15
CDR3aa: CATSRLQGWQPQHF
CDR3nt: TGTGCCACCAGCAGACTACAGGGTTGGCAGCCCCAGCATTTT

abundance: many
j_gene: TRBJ2-5
d_gene: NA
v_gene: TRBV20-1
CDR3aa: CSASGHGQTQYF
CDR3nt: TGCAGTGCTAGCGGGCACGGGCAGACCCAGTACTTC

abundance: many
j_gene: TRBJ2-2
d_gene: TRBD2
v_gene: TRBV5-1
CDR3aa: CASSLAGGGPAGELFF
CDR3nt: TGCGCCAGCAGCTTGGCCGGCGGGGGACCAGCCGGGGAGCTGTTTTTT

abundance: many
j_gene: TRBJ2-7
d_gene: TRBD2
v_gene: TRBV3-1
CDR3aa: CASSQGLSEQYF
CDR3nt: TGTGCCAGCAGCCAGGGACTAAGCGAGCAGTACTTC